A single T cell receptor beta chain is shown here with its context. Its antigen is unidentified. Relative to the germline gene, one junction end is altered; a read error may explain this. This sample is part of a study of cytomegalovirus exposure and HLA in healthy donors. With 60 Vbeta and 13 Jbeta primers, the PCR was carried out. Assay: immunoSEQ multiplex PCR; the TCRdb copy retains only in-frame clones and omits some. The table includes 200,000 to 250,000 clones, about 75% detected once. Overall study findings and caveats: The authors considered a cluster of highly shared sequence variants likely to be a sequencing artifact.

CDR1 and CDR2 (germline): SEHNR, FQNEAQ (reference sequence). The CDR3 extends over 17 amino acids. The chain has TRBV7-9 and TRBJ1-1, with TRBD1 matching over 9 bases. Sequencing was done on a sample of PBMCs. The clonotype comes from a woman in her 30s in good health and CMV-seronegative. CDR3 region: CSSSPNRDRVVVTEAFF. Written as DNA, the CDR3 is TGTTCCAGCAGCCCCAATAGGGACAGGGTTGTTGTCACTGAAGCTTTCTTT.